Following are 9 T cell receptor beta chains from one sample sequenced in a study of blood T cell repertoires in COVID-19 (TCRdb year 2020). Library preparation employed the immunoSEQ multiplex PCR assay. TCRdb carries this immuneACCESS record with in-frame sequences only. Its versions omit some clonotypes, under half of them owing to an unresolved V gene in the studies checked, with the rest unexplained. The sample yields about 200,000 clones; 85% to 90% were counted once. About 1.5% of the sample belongs to the ten largest clones. The source material was peripheral blood. The receptors originated from a man in his late teens or twenties with active or convalescent COVID-19.

The chain has TRBV5-5 and TRBJ1-5, with 11 positions matching TRBD1. The CDR3 length is 17 residues. Germline V gives CDR1 SGHKS, CDR2 YYEKEE (reference sequence). Trimming removed 0 bases from V and 3 bases from J; junction bases left unmatched: 5. DNA for the CDR3: TGTGCCAGCAGCTTGGGGGAGGACAGGGGGCTCAATCAGCCCCAGCATTTT. Amino acid sequence: CASSLGEDRGLNQPQHF. The full variable domain, in which reference TRBV5-5 and TRBJ1-5 provide the parts outside the CDR3, is DAGVTQSPTHLIKTRGQQVTLRCSPISGHKSVSWYQQVLGQGPQFIFQYYEKEERGRGNFPDRFSARQFPNYSSELNVNALLLGDSALYLCASSLGEDRGLNQPQHFGDGTRLSIL.

The chain uses TRBV5-1 and TRBJ2-7; 8 bases are a match to TRBD1. The CDR3 loop spans 14 amino acids. J gave up 3 bases and V 4 bases, and 6 bases lay outside the gene matches. Germline lookup yields CDR1 SGHRS and CDR2 YFSETQ. The CDR3 bases are TGCGCCAGCAGCCGCCAAGGACAGGGCTACGAGCAGTACTTC. This codes for CASSRQGQGYEQYF.

The V call is TRBV30, the J call TRBJ1-1, with TRBD1 as a possible D gene (5 bases). CDR1 and CDR2 (germline): GTSNPN, SVGIG (reference sequence). There are 14 residues in the CDR3. Trimming took 0 bases from V and 4 from J, leaving 12 bases between them. DNA for the CDR3: TGTGCCTGGAGTGTAAGGGGATGGAGCACTGAAGCTTTCTTT. Protein sequence: CAWSVRGWSTEAFF. The full variable domain, its missing parts supplied by reference TRBV30 and TRBJ1-1, is SQTIHQWPATLVQPVGSPLSLECTVEGTSNPNLYWYRQAAGRGLQLLFYSVGIGQISSEVPQNLSASRPQDRQFILSSKKLLLSDSGFYLCAWSVRGWSTEAFFGQGTRLTVV.

This clone appeared once. The CDR3 nucleotides are TGTGCCTGGAGCCTAGGACAGTGGCTCCAAGAGACCCAGTACTTC. This gives the protein CAWSLGQWLQETQYF. The rearrangement joins TRBV30 to TRBJ2-5, with D possibly matching TRBD1 (6 bases). Trimming took off 3 bases at V and 1 base at J, with 15 bases between the two ends. CDR1 is GTSNPN and CDR2 is SVGIG in the germline V gene (reference sequence). The CDR3 totals 15 residues.

Remarks on this clone: The same CDR3 can be traced to other DNA sequences in this sample. This rearrangement joins TRBV19 to TRBJ2-7; unclear D gene. V lost 3 bases, J lost 2 bases, and 8 bases lay in between. The CDR3 spans 13 residues. Germline V gene sequence: CDR1 LNHDA, CDR2 SQIVND (reference sequence). In DNA form, the CDR3 reads TGTGCCAGTAGTATCGGCAGGACCTACGAGCAGTACTTC. Amino acids: CASSIGRTYEQYF.

The chain carries TRBV11-3 and TRBJ2-7; 11 nucleotides match TRBD2. CDR1 SGHNT and CDR2 YENEEA come from the germline V gene. Trimming cost V 3 bases and J 0 bases; bases outside gene matches: 10. CDR3 length: 18 residues. The CDR3 DNA reads TGTGCCAGCAGCTTGTCTAGCGGGAGGCCACCTAACTCCTACGAGCAGTACTTC. Translating gives CASSLSSGRPPNSYEQYF.

The chain couples TRBV27 to TRBJ1-1, with 7 positions matching TRBD1. The CDR3 totals 13 residues. The germline gives CDR1 MNHEY, CDR2 SMNVEV (reference sequence). The J segment lost 6 bases and the V segment lost 2 bases, leaving 3 bases of the junction unmatched. Written as DNA, the CDR3 is TGTGCCAGCAGTTTAGGACAGGTCTCTGAAGCTTTCTTT. This codes for CASSLGQVSEAFF.

This chain connects TRBV7-2 to TRBJ2-7; 16 bases line up with TRBD2. This CDR3 comprises 16 residues. With 5 bases clipped from V and 6 bases from J, the junction kept 7 bases outside the gene matches. Germline V gene lookup returns CDR1 SGHTA and CDR2 FQGNSA. CDR3 sequence (DNA): TGTGCCAGCAGCGGGGGACTAGCGGGAGGGAGGGGCGAGCAGTACTTC. Encoded protein: CASSGGLAGGRGEQYF.

V usage is TRBV7-9 and J usage is TRBJ2-3; possibly TRBD1 for D (6 bases). There are 16 residues in the CDR3. Trimming cost V 2 bases and J 4 bases, with 16 bases left between them. CDR1 SEHNR and CDR2 FQNEAQ come from the germline V gene (reference sequence). The CDR3 DNA is TGTGCCAGCAGCTTACTTACAGGGATTATCCCAGATACGCAGTATTTT. Its protein product is CASSLLTGIIPDTQYF.